The entry below gives a single T cell receptor (beta chain) sequence along with its context. This clone appeared once. It lacks a known antigen. No much larger clone exists at a distance of one base, and base qualities are not known. Using the deep immunoSEQ assay, TCR CDR3 regions were amplified from genomic DNA by multiplex PCR. Extracted genomic DNA from each cell subset was distributed evenly across all wells of several immunoSEQ 96-well plates, and each plate was treated as a replicate. For sorted subsets, each replicate PCR was loaded with 200 ng genomic DNA, equivalent to 25,000 to 35,000 T cell genomes. The purified libraries were quantified using a Qubit 3.0 fluorometer, sized with a Bioanalyzer 2100, and then quantified again using the KAPA Library Quantification kit. A separate single-read 150-cycle Illumina NextSeq 550 flow cell was used to sequence each immunoSEQ 96-well plate. The original pipeline was this. The immunoSEQ output contained only junctional sequences without quality scores, so filtering could not match that applied to full-length reads. Sequences were annotated with PyIR, a Python wrapper for IgBLAST v1.9, using IMGT germline references to assign V/J genes and CDR3. Any read was removed if the V/J assignment was weak (E-value above 1e-6), the CDR3 was missing, or the read contained stop codons, out-of-frame junctions, or ambiguous translated residues. V3J clonotypes were defined as sequences sharing an identical inferred V gene, J gene, and CDR3 amino acid sequence. Percentage overlap between repertoires was computed as shared unique clonotypes divided by the size of the smaller repertoire. Three approaches were used to assess repertoire richness: RTK rarefaction, the Chao1 estimator, and Recon v2.1 estimates of unobserved clonotypes. Generation probabilities were computed with OLGA for all TCRbeta clonotypes obtained by the gDNA method from a few donors. TCRdb's version of the immuneACCESS table is confined to in-frame rearrangements and falls short of the full clone set. An unresolved V gene accounts for under half of the shortfall where checked; the remainder is of unknown origin. D and trimming come from the DNA, and the V and J calls and clone size come from that table. The sample table holds about 2.5 million clones, of which 80% to 95% were seen once. The top ten clonotypes cover 0.3% to 0.45% of the sample.

The donors were healthy, HIV-negative adults who had no recently reported acute infections or vaccinations. All donors were Caucasian adults living in Nashville, Tennessee, USA. Magnetic negative selection was used to enrich CD4+ T cells, after which naive cells were positively selected on CD45RA and the negative fraction became the memory subset. Blood was collected by leukapheresis, and PBMCs were isolated by Ficoll-Histopaque density gradient centrifugation and then cryopreserved in liquid nitrogen vapor phase. Analytical flow cytometry was used to check the purity and quantity of each magnetically sorted T cell population. From each sorted fraction, genomic DNA was isolated and quantified by UV absorbance on a Nanodrop 2000c. This record comes from a study of shared clonotypes between healthy human individuals (dated by TCRdb to the early 2020s). Background on the whole study: A few men and a couple of women, aged 18 to 49 years, made up the cohort. For each donor, CD4 naive and CD4 memory were each run on three plates, CD8 naive on two plates, and CD8 memory on one plate. To estimate repertoire size and how much clonotypes are shared between individuals, the study performed deep sequencing of blood TCR repertoires from five healthy adults. Different laboratories and diverse techniques were used to prepare libraries and sequence TCR repertoires, to increase sequencing depth and limit assay-specific biases. Between about 0.9 and 9 billion PBMCs per donor were obtained by leukapheresis.

General conclusions and limits of the study: Incomplete sequencing was indicated by rarefaction of sorted-subset datasets, despite the large sequencing depth. Because the study included only a small number of donors, the genetic and exposure-history diversity represented was limited. Compared with non-shared clonotypes, the clonotypes found in all four sorted-subset donors had higher generation probabilities. Pairwise subsampling indicated that sequencing depth was expected to affect the degree of clonotype sharing among donors. When four donors were compared, the shared fraction of clonotypes was 5% to 6.5% for naive CD4, approximately 3.5% for naive CD8, roughly 2.5% for memory CD4, and about 0.36% for memory CD8. Sampling was limited to blood, and TCR repertoires in tissue likely differ from TCR repertoires in blood. Naive subsets generally had larger estimated clonotype richness than memory subsets.

The sequence was obtained from a man aged 18 to 30 in good health. Some clones in this sample may be carry-over from other donors' samples. The source material was naive CD4+ T cells from PBMCs. Reading the label with the study, this specimen's cell subset or site is: CD45RA+ positively selected.

The DNA is TGTGCCAGCAGCTTGGCCGTGCAGGGGGCAGGAGAGACCCAGTACTTC. This codes for CASSLAVQGAGETQYF. The V and J genes are TRBV5-4 and TRBJ2-5; 8 central nucleotides agree with TRBD1. CDR1 and CDR2 are drawn from the germline V gene (reference sequence): SGHNT, YYREEE. The CDR3 spans 16 residues, from the cysteine through the phenylalanine. Just CDR3 DNA is preserved here, 48 bases in frame from base 1. After removal of 0 bases from V and 4 bases from J, the junction retains 8 bases not matched to a gene. When the CDR3 is completed using the reference TRBV5-4 and TRBJ2-5 genes on either side, the full variable domain is ETGVTQSPTHLIKTRGQQVTLRCSSQSGHNTVSWYQQALGQGPQFIFQYYREEENGRGNFPPRFSGLQFPNYSSELNVNALELDDSALYLCASSLAVQGAGETQYFGPGTRLLVL.